Listed below are T cell receptor beta chains from one sample, sequenced in a study of vaccination effects on CD4 cells after COVID-19. These TCRs' antigens remain unknown. Data came from immunoSEQ multiplex PCR; TCRdb stores just in-frame clones and leaves some out. The table records approximately 28,000 clones, 55% to 75% of them present only once. Sequenced here: CD4+ T cells from PBMCs cultured with HCoV-NL63 spike peptides, sampled after COVID-19 vaccination. The receptors stem from a human donor who received a COVID-19 vaccine. CDR3s include the opening cysteine and the closing phenylalanine or tryptophan. A D gene is named only where the DNA matches it firmly. Part of the rows lack a size; the others show once, few, many or a class for expanded clones.

J	D	V	size	CDR3	DNA
TRBJ2-7	TRBD1	TRBV25-1	.	CASSGTGDTYEQYF	TGTGCCAGCAGTGGGACAGGGGACACCTACGAGCAGTACTTC
TRBJ2-5	TRBD2	TRBV5-1	.	CASSAGGLSIVETQYF	TGCGCCAGCAGCGCGGGGGGACTATCAATCGTAGAGACCCAGTACTTC
TRBJ1-1	.	TRBV5-1	.	CASSEQDGGTEAFF	TGCGCCAGCAGCGAACAGGATGGGGGGACTGAAGCTTTCTTT
TRBJ2-7	TRBD2	TRBV3-1/TRBV3-2	few	CASSPWTSGEYEQYF	TGTGCCAGCAGCCCTTGGACTAGCGGAGAATACGAGCAGTACTTC
TRBJ1-2	TRBD1	TRBV19	.	CASSIGAGGVVDGYTF	TGTGCCAGTAGTATAGGTGCAGGGGGCGTCGTGGATGGCTACACCTTC
TRBJ2-1	.	TRBV27	once	CASSFAVRDIFLYNEQFF	TGTGCCAGCAGTTTCGCCGTCAGAGACATTTTTTTATACAATGAGCAGTTCTTC
TRBJ1-1	.	TRBV6-5	.	CASSLPEGITEAFF	TGTGCCAGCAGTTTACCGGAGGGGATCACTGAAGCTTTCTTT
TRBJ2-1	TRBD2	TRBV5-1	.	CASSLQTSGIYNEQFF	TGCGCCAGCAGCCTCCAGACTAGCGGGATCTACAATGAGCAGTTCTTC
TRBJ2-2	.	TRBV7-9	few	CASSLVSGRGTGELFF	TGTGCCAGCAGCTTAGTTTCGGGGCGAGGCACCGGGGAGCTGTTTTTT
TRBJ2-3	.	TRBV30	.	CAWGRRIRDTQYF	TGTGCCTGGGGACGCCGCATCCGCGATACGCAGTATTTT
TRBJ2-2	.	TRBV5-1	.	CATHEGSGNTGELFF	TGCGCCACACACGAGGGTTCAGGGAACACCGGGGAGCTGTTTTTT
TRBJ1-5	.	TRBV12-3/TRBV12-4	.	CASSPRNRPQHF	TGTGCCAGCAGCCCCCGCAATAGGCCCCAGCATTTT
TRBJ2-7	.	TRBV5-1	.	CASSSPTGLGFSSYEQYF	TGCGCCAGCAGCTCGCCCACCGGTTTGGGGTTCAGCTCCTACGAGCAGTACTTC
TRBJ2-7	.	TRBV5-1	.	CASSLDGYEQYF	TGCGCCAGCAGCTTGGACGGCTACGAGCAGTACTTC
TRBJ1-1	.	TRBV6-2/TRBV6-3	once	CASSFGRRGTEAFF	TGTGCCAGCAGTTTCGGACGGCGGGGGACTGAAGCTTTCTTT
TRBJ1-2	.	TRBV6-5	.	CASRYGEGNYGYTF	TGTGCCAGCAGATACGGGGAGGGAAACTATGGCTACACCTTC
TRBJ2-7	TRBD1	TRBV7-2	.	CASSLDRGRNEQYF	TGTGCCAGCAGCTTGGACAGGGGGAGAAACGAGCAGTACTTC